One sample yielded the 22 T cell receptor beta chains listed below, sequenced in a study of neurological immune-mediated disorders (dated by TCRdb to about 2019). Library generation was performed with 5' RACE. These reads were obtained on an Illumina HiSeq 2500. Through fastp at Q25 and MiXCR, TCRdb rebuilt clones from the public reads, retaining in-frame beta chains. Rows with a matching CDR3 protein are joined into one entry that keeps the most common DNA and genes. The sample table contains roughly 98,000 distinct CDR3 sequences; only one count was recorded for under 15% of them. The ten most abundant clones make up approximately 5% of the sample. Taken with the paper, the label for time point translates to: longitudinal time-point 2. The material sequenced was PBMCs. These receptors were obtained from a female donor with HTLV-1-associated myelopathy (HAM/TSP).

This clonotype was observed many times. This chain links TRBV11-2 with TRBJ2-3; 10 bases match TRBD2. The J segment lost 6 bases and the V segment lost 1 base, leaving 4 bases of the junction unmatched. The germline V gene encodes CDR1 SGHAT and CDR2 FQNNGV. The CDR3 length is 15 residues. CDR3 DNA sequence: TGTGCCAGCAGCTTAGGAGCGGGGGGGAAGGATACGCAGTATTTT. It specifies CASSLGAGGKDTQYF.

In its sample, this clonotype was seen many times. The chain is built from TRBV6-6 and TRBJ2-1; either TRBD1 or TRBD2 may supply D (5 bases each). Germline V gene data show CDR1 as MNHNY and CDR2 as SVGAGI (reference sequence). Trimming took off 6 bases at V and 12 bases at J, with 18 bases between the two ends. The CDR3 loop spans 13 amino acids. The CDR3 reads CASSYGTSSVQFF. DNA for the CDR3: TGTGCCAGCAGCTACGGGACGTCTTCTGTGCAGTTCTTC.

This clonotype was detected ten times or more. The V and J genes are TRBV10-3 and TRBJ1-1; maybe TRBD1 (5 bases). Germline assignment: CDR1 ENHRY and CDR2 SYGVKD. V lost 4 bases and J 1 base, leaving 7 bases between the germline ends. This CDR3 spans 13 amino acids. The CDR3 DNA reads as TGTGCCATCAGTGCCACAGGGAACACTGAAGCTTTCTTT. Translated, it gives CAISATGNTEAFF.

This clonotype was detected ten times or more. The V gene is TRBV20-1, the J gene TRBJ1-6, with 9 bases identical to TRBD1. Germline trimming cut 0 bases from V and 0 bases from J; bases unmatched to any gene: 12. The germline gives CDR1 DFQATT, CDR2 SNEGSKA (reference sequence). CDR3 length: 20 residues. The CDR3, as DNA: TGCAGTGCTAGAGAAACTGCGGGACAGGGCCGTAGCTCCTATAATTCACCCCTCCACTTT. As protein: CSARETAGQGRSSYNSPLHF.

This clonotype has at least ten counts. The chain has TRBV9 and TRBJ2-3; D uncertain. The ends were cut back, 0 bases at V and 9 bases at J, with 11 bases in the middle. The CDR3 length is 13 residues. Germline values: CDR1 SGDLS, CDR2 YYNGEE. This chain's CDR3 is CASSVVFEDTQYF. In DNA, the CDR3 is TGTGCCAGCAGCGTAGTTTTTGAGGACACGCAGTATTTT.

In this sample, this clonotype turned up a few times. V and J are TRBV7-8 and TRBJ2-1; 12 nucleotides align to TRBD2. The CDR3 has 15 residues. Per the germline V gene, CDR1 is SGHVS and CDR2 is FQNEAQ. The V gene end was trimmed by 5 bases and the J gene end by 9 bases; junction bases not matched to a gene: 8. Here the CDR3 reads CASSPRTSGVIEQFF. CDR3 sequence (DNA): TGTGCCAGCAGCCCGCGGACTAGCGGGGTTATTGAGCAGTTCTTC.

On this clonotype itself: A read error is possible here, since a much larger clone lies one base away. CDR3 nucleotides: TGTGCCAGCAGACACCGCCCTAGCGGGGCGAACCAAGAGACCCAGTACTTC. This sequence encodes CASRHRPSGANQETQYF. The chain uses TRBV7-7 and TRBJ2-5, with 9 bases that match TRBD2. Germline CDR1 SSHAT, CDR2 FNYEAQ (reference sequence). V was clipped by 6 bases and J by 0 bases; unmatched bases: 11. This CDR3 is 17 amino acids long.

This clonotype was counted many times. This sequence joins TRBV4-2 and TRBJ2-1; D ambiguous. CDR3 length equals 13 residues. CDR1 is LGHNA, CDR2 YNFKEQ, per germline. V lost 2 bases and J lost 10, with 12 bases in between. The CDR3 spells CASSQPPGREQFF. The CDR3 nucleotides are TGTGCCAGCAGCCAACCCCCGGGTCGCGAGCAGTTCTTC.

For this clonotype: A junction boundary mismatches the germline segment, possibly from a read error. The V call is TRBV6-6, the J call TRBJ1-5; tentatively, D is TRBD1 (5 bases). The CDR3 is 14 residues long. Germline V gives CDR1 MNHNY, CDR2 SVGAGI (reference sequence). The CDR3 coding sequence is TGTGCCAGCAGTTACACCGGGGGAATGCAGCCCAAGCATTTT. It is translated as CASSYTGGMQPKHF.

This clonotype was counted at least ten times. The chain recombines TRBV6-6 with TRBJ2-7; 9 nucleotides match TRBD1. Germline values: CDR1 MNHNY, CDR2 SVGAGI (reference sequence). The J segment lost 6 bases and the V segment lost 0 bases, leaving 3 bases of the junction unmatched. The CDR3 is 14 amino acids. Written as DNA, the CDR3 is TGTGCCAGCAGTTACTCAGGACAGGGGCTCGAGCAGTACTTC. Protein product: CASSYSGQGLEQYF.

This clonotype was seen repeatedly, ten times or more. The chain uses TRBV15 and TRBJ2-3, with 11 bases aligning to TRBD1. Trimming at V came to 0 bases and at J to 3 bases, leaving 2 bases not matched to a gene. Per the germline V gene, CDR1 is LNHNV and CDR2 is YYDKDF (reference sequence). The CDR3 contains 16 residues. The CDR3 DNA follows: TGTGCCACCAGCAGAGATGGGACAGGGGGGACAGATACGCAGTATTTT. This encodes CATSRDGTGGTDTQYF.

The V call is TRBV5-1, the J call TRBJ1-1; 9 nucleotides line up with TRBD1. J gave up 4 bases and V 3 bases, and 10 bases lay outside the gene matches. Germline V gives CDR1 SGHRS, CDR2 YFSETQ. The CDR3 runs 16 residues. CDR3 loop: CASSSSPDRGGTEAFF. The CDR3 DNA reads TGCGCCAGCAGCTCGAGCCCCGACAGGGGGGGCACTGAAGCTTTCTTT.

With regard to this clonotype: A much bigger clone sits one base away, suggesting this may be a read error. The chain uses TRBV7-9 and TRBJ2-5; 8 positions match TRBD2. Germline loops: CDR1 SEHNR, CDR2 FQNEAQ (reference sequence). This CDR3 contains 14 residues. DNA of the CDR3: TGTGCCAGCTCGTGGGCTAGCGGGCAAGATACCCAGTACTTC. This codes for CASSWASGQDTQYF.

This clonotype was seen many times. V gene TRBV6-5 combines with J gene TRBJ1-5; tentatively, D is TRBD1 (5 bases). V lost 0 bases and J 1 base, leaving 7 bases between the germline ends. Germline CDR1 and CDR2: MNHEY and SVGAGI. The CDR3 covers 15 residues. The chain's CDR3 is CASSYSWGSNQPQHF. The CDR3 DNA is TGTGCCAGCAGTTACTCTTGGGGGAGCAATCAGCCCCAGCATTTT.

At least ten counts were recorded for this clonotype. This rearrangement joins TRBV25-1 to TRBJ1-1; a possible D gene is TRBD1 (6 bases). The V and J ends lost 5 bases and 1 base respectively, with 8 bases between them. CDR3 length equals 13 residues. The germline gives CDR1 MGHDK, CDR2 SYGVNS. CDR3 in amino acids: CASSSRGNTEAFF. In DNA form, the CDR3 reads TGTGCCAGCAGTTCCAGGGGGAACACTGAAGCTTTCTTT.

This chain links TRBV20-1 with TRBJ1-1; D is unclear. There are 13 residues in the CDR3. Germline values: CDR1 DFQATT, CDR2 SNEGSKA (reference sequence). V lost 6 bases to trimming and J lost 5 bases, with 16 bases between them. The CDR3 reads CSARRVGKTEAFF. DNA of the CDR3: TGCAGTGCCAGACGTGTAGGGAAGACTGAAGCTTTCTTT.

This clonotype was seen repeatedly, ten times or more. The J gene is TRBJ2-3, the V gene TRBV28; possibly TRBD1 for D (5 bases). The CDR3 sequence is 14 residues long. Deletions cut 3 bases from V and 3 bases from J, with 10 bases between. Germline V CDR1 and CDR2: MDHEN, SYDVKM. CDR3 region: CASSFTGLTDTQYF. In DNA form, the CDR3 reads TGTGCCAGCAGTTTTACAGGCTTAACAGATACGCAGTATTTT.

This clonotype was seen a handful of times. The rearrangement uses TRBV12-2 and TRBJ2-5; the D call TRBD1 from the table was never checked on the DNA. TRBV12-2 is described as a pseudogene. This CDR3 region has 18 residues. The CDR3 reads CASRKHRDRVLRQETQYF. The CDR3 coding sequence is TGTGCAAGTCGCAAGCACCGGGACAGGGTTTTGAGGCAAGAGACCCAGTACTTC.

This clonotype was counted ten times or more. The chain carries TRBV27 and TRBJ2-7; D remains ambiguous. Trimming pared 0 bases from V and 7 bases from J, leaving 19 bases between. CDR1 is MNHEY and CDR2 is SMNVEV in the germline V gene (reference sequence). This CDR3 region has 16 residues. The CDR3 DNA reads TGTGCCAGCAGTTTATCGAAGCCAGGATACCCGCTGGAGCAGTACTTC. It encodes CASSLSKPGYPLEQYF.

This clonotype has at least ten counts. J is TRBJ1-5 and V is TRBV11-2; no firm D call. Trimming left V 0 bases short and J 7 bases short, with 7 bases between. The germline V gene has CDR1 SGHAT and CDR2 FQNNGV. The CDR3 has 13 residues. CDR3 DNA: TGTGCCAGCAGCTTAGATTGGGCCCAGCCCCAGCATTTT. Its protein is CASSLDWAQPQHF.

In this sample, this clonotype turned up many times. The rearrangement joins TRBV7-9 to TRBJ2-7, with 8 bases matching TRBD1. The V gene's germline CDR1 is SEHNR and CDR2 FQNEAQ (reference sequence). The trim removed 2 bases at V and 3 bases at J, leaving 3 bases unmatched. There are 14 residues in the CDR3. The CDR3 sequence: CASSLQGANYEQYF. In DNA form, the CDR3 reads TGTGCCAGCAGCTTACAGGGGGCGAACTACGAGCAGTACTTC. Full variable domain (missing parts from reference TRBV7-9 and TRBJ2-7): DTGVSQNPRHKITKRGQNVTFRCDPISEHNRLYWYRQTLGQGPEFLTYFQNEAQLEKSRLLSDRFSAERPKGSFSTLEIQRTEQGDSAMYLCASSLQGANYEQYFGPGTRLTVT.

On this clonotype itself: This clone may be a read error of a much larger clone one base away. The chain couples TRBV5-6 to TRBJ2-7; 9 bases are shared with TRBD1. V lost 4 bases and J lost 0; bases outside the gene matches: 11. The CDR3 runs to 17 residues. CDR1 and CDR2 from the germline V gene are SGHDT and YYEEEE. Written as DNA, the CDR3 is TGTGCCAGCAGCATAACCGGGACAGGGTCTCTCTCCTACGAGCAGTACTTC. This codes for CASSITGTGSLSYEQYF.